This T cell receptor beta chain emerged from a study of blood T cell repertoires in COVID-19. The CDR3 is made up of 15 amino acids. V lost 0 bases and J 3 bases, leaving 10 bases between the germline ends. Germline loops: CDR1 SGHRS, CDR2 YFSETQ. For this clone: At the DNA level, this CDR3 is encoded by other sequences in the same sample as well.

Original handling: Researchers report that nucleated cell counts were estimated from reference gene primer amplification. Profiling relied on immunoSEQ multiplex PCR, and the TCRdb table lists in-frame clones only, not all of them. Clonal size and the V and J genes are those of that table, whereas D and trimming came from the DNA. The table records 200,000 or so clones, roughly 84% of them present only once. Sequences were obtained from PBMCs or T cells enriched from blood (not recorded which). V is TRBV5-1 and J is TRBJ2-1; no clear D gene. This receptor was identified in a man aged 40-49 years who had recovered from COVID-19. CDR3 coding DNA: TGCGCCAGCAGCTTGGGCGATAGCTTCTACAATGAGCAGTTCTTC. Its protein is CASSLGDSFYNEQFF.